This TCR beta chain emerged from a study of vaccination and CD4 T cells after COVID-19. Study-level background: Post-COVID samples had a sampling time that fell a median around 100 days after diagnosis (range 35 to 161).

The germline V gene encodes CDR1 DFQATT and CDR2 SNEGSKA (reference sequence). Trimming cost V 6 bases and J 7 bases, with 22 bases left between them. The CDR3 contains 14 residues. This clonotype was observed a few times. Its matching antigen is unknown. TCRdb reprocessed the PCR reads with MiXCR, giving one entry per CDR3 protein. The table has about 21,000 distinct CDR3 sequences, around three fifths seen once. Broader study findings: The median proportion of reactive clones detected only post-vaccination in convalescent patients was 85% to 90%.

PCR positivity was dated March to December 2020, before US Alpha, Beta and Delta variants. The chain employs TRBV20-1 and TRBJ2-7; a possible D gene is TRBD2 (5 bases). The clonotype comes from a human donor who had recovered from COVID-19. The sequences come from CD4+ T cells from blood, collected after SARS-CoV-2 vaccination. Here the CDR3 reads CSAAFTTWGAEQYF. The CDR3 region has the DNA TGCAGTGCGGCTTTCACGACTTGGGGAGCGGAGCAGTACTTC.